The present entry profiles one T cell receptor beta chain with its context. The sample holds a few counts of this clonotype. This receptor's antigen is unknown. One base away there is no much larger clone; base qualities are not given. The library relied on 5' RACE. A second roughly 6 to 12 cycle PCR used a sample-barcoded 5' primer and a J-beta primer mix. Each TCR beta cDNA molecule received a unique molecular identifier from a template-switch 5' adaptor carrying 12 random nucleotides. Each sample yielded at least 3 million CDR3-containing paired-end reads. First-strand cDNA was synthesized from all RNA with the Mint cDNA synthesis kit, primed by a TRBC-specific oligonucleotide. Following uracil-DNA glycosylase treatment, all cDNA underwent a first 18-cycle PCR with the universal primers M1SS and BC2_uni_R. As for the authors' bioinformatics: For normalization, 1 million high-quality reads were randomly selected from each sample, with every read carrying a distinct molecular identifier. Reads sharing molecular identifiers were discarded rather than binned into consensus sequences. CDR3 identification, clonotype clustering and error correction used MiTCR with a Q25 quality threshold and the strictest error-elimination algorithm. A nonparametric unseen species model with Euler transformation was used to estimate a lower bound on total TCR beta diversity. Starting from the raw public reads, TCRdb applied fastp trimming at Q25, assembled clones with MiXCR and retained in-frame beta chains. Entries that share a CDR3 protein sequence are merged under the most common genes and DNA. These V and J calls rely on TCRdb rather than the paper's analysis. This sample holds 1.8 million or so distinct CDR3 sequences; roughly 43% were observed only once. Together, the top ten hold 23% of the sample.

The approximately 39 donors, aged roughly 6 to 95 years, were systemically healthy Caucasian individuals from Russia. Each donor gave ten milliliters of peripheral blood, drawn into EDTA-treated Vacutainer tubes. Ficoll-Paque density-gradient centrifugation was used to isolate PBMCs, with at least 6.5 million obtained per sample. Total RNA was extracted from PBMCs with Trizol reagent, with at least 6 micrograms obtained per sample. Naive CD45RAhigh/CD27high T cell percentages were measured by flow cytometry on a PBMC aliquot from every donor. The source of the sample is a study of blood T cells in healthy people across ages (dated by TCRdb to the mid-2010s). Regarding the complete study: Template switching captured roughly one uniquely barcoded TCR beta cDNA molecule per two T cells in model experiments. Donors were grouped into four age groups: young (average roughly 17 years), middle-aged (around 39), aged (roughly 67) and long-lived (approximately 82). To avoid experimental bias, donors of different ages were randomly spread across the sequencing lanes. The study analyzed two additional independent replicas of 1 million unique cDNA reads from the same blood draw for two donors, one aged 18 to 29 and one aged 80 or older. Age-related changes in TCR beta repertoire diversity were measured in the study by deep sequencing normalized with unique cDNA molecular identifiers.

V was cut back by 5 bases and J by 0 bases, leaving a gap of 9 bases between them. CDR1 LGHNA and CDR2 YNFKEQ are derived from the germline V gene. From the cysteine up to the phenylalanine, the CDR3 has a length of 14 residues. The kept DNA is CDR3 alone, 42 bases in frame from the first base. Here is what the overall study found, with its caveats: Estimates of total diversity based on one million sequenced T cells were considered lower bounds and underestimates. There was a strong correlation between observed TCR beta diversity and the percentage of naive T cells measured by flow cytometry. Bulk unsorted PBMC profiling prevented conclusive comparison of naive and antigen-experienced compartments. The CMV infection status of donors was not known, potentially confounding age-related changes in expanded clonotypes. As age increased, observed TCR beta diversity per million T cells dropped in a roughly linear way, and a significant reduction was already evident by age 40. Compared with the aged group, more naive CD4+ T cells, fewer expanded clones and increased TCR diversity were shown by the long-lived group, suggesting age selection.

The chain is encoded by TRBV4-2 joined to TRBJ2-3, with the D gene not confidently named. This clonotype originated in a human donor in good health. The sequenced sample consisted of blood. The CDR3 loop reads CASSSRYSTDTQYF. The nucleotides read TGTGCCAGCAGCTCCCGATATAGCACAGATACGCAGTATTTT.